This T cell receptor (beta chain) derives from a study of shared T cell receptors in the human thymus (dated by TCRdb to the early 2020s). About the investigation overall: The study investigated the way shared, self-reactive T-cell receptor alpha chains are produced in the human thymus.

Based on the germline V gene, the CDR1 and CDR2 sequences are MGHRA and YSYEKL. The junction carries 11 bases between V and J, which are trimmed by 0 bases and 0 bases respectively. The CDR3, cysteine through phenylalanine, is 17 amino acids long. CDR3 DNA is the only sequence kept; it has 51 bases, read in frame from the first base. The method behind the library was the immunoSEQ multiplex PCR assay. TCRdb took this table from immuneACCESS and kept in-frame rearrangements with V and J called. Such tables lack part of the clones; where checked against another copy, unresolved V genes explain under half of the gap, and the rest is unexplained. Within this sample are more than 550,000 clones, with more than 70% of them counted one time only. About 0.0094% of the sample is taken by the ten largest. About this clone itself: Its target antigen remains unknown. No clone much larger than this one lies a single base away; base qualities are absent.

This same sample was also taken into another study, of human thymus T cells. The second source states: Immunologically healthy infants undergoing open corrective cardiac surgery for congenital heart defects in Finland were used as donors. Thymus tissue was collected as surgical resects that were removed during corrective cardiac surgery. Both the thymic and the peripheral blood repertoires appeared to show biased V and J gene segment usage. Highly overlapping thymic TCR repertoires among unrelated individuals were reported in the related research. TCR alpha and beta repertoires from roughly eight infant thymus samples and a few related peripheral blood samples were characterized in the study. The cohort included about six male and a couple of female infants, with donor ages spanning 7 to 244 days. Thymocytes were released mechanically from tissue and stored at -70 °C as pellets of roughly 8.5-32 million cells. A QIAsymphony instrument was used to extract genomic DNA from the frozen cell pellets. Using the immunoSEQ multiplex PCR assay, the TCRB and TCRAD loci were amplified from a standardized quantity of quality-controlled genomic DNA. The amplicons covered the V(D)J region and were long enough to include the CDR3 and to identify the V and J genes. The amplicons were sequenced on an Illumina platform via the commercial immunoSEQ service. Primer bias and sequencing errors were corrected using previously described methods, and TCRAD and TCRB definitions followed the IMGT database. immunoSEQ Analyzer 3.0 and VDJTools were used for repertoire analysis, which covered basic statistics, V/J segment usage, diversity estimates, rarefaction and pairwise overlap. Diversity was estimated with Chao1, ChaoE, Efron-Thisted, Shannon and inverse Simpson indices, and also on datasets down-sampled to the smallest sample. Repertoire overlap was assessed by strict matching of CDR3 nucleotide sequence, V gene and J gene, and clustering was done by Jaccard-based multidimensional scaling. On average, thymus samples yielded around 850,000 unique TCRB clonotypes, whereas blood samples yielded 70,000 to 100,000.

The specimen sequenced was thymocytes. Recombination connected TRBV4-1 to TRBJ2-2; TRBD1 is possibly the D segment (6 matching bases). The receptor was isolated from a boy under three years old with a congenital heart defect. Donor details come from another sample of the same person, matched by shared clones. The CDR3 region reads CASSQDKGQSNTGELFF. The DNA sequence is as follows: TGCGCCAGCAGCCAAGATAAAGGACAGTCGAACACCGGGGAGCTGTTTTTT.